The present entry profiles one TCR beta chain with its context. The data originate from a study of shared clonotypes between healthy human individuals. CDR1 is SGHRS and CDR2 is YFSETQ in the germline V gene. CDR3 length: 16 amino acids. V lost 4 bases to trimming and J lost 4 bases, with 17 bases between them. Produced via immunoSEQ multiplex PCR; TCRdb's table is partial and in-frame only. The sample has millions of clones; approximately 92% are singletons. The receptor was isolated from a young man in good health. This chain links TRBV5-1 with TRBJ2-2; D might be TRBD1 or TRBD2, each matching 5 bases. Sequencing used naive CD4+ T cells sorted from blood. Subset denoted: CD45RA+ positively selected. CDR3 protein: CASSASLGTSTGELFF. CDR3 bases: TGCGCCAGCAGCGCCTCCCTGGGGACCTCCACCGGGGAGCTGTTTTTT.